One T cell receptor beta chain is described in this entry. Its antigen is not yet known. No quality values exist for individual bases; no much larger clone is one base distant. The CDR3 regions of human TCRbeta chains were analyzed by immunosequencing. The study's processing was this. Repertoire TCRs were matched against a reference library of SARS-CoV-2-specific TCRs generated with the MIRA antigen-specificity platform. Breadth was defined as the fraction of unique TCRs that were SARS-CoV-2-associated, and depth was defined as the fraction of total T cells that were SARS-CoV-2-associated. Each spike-specific TCR was assigned to its reactive spike region and to a CD4 or CD8 class using the MIRA data. Log10-transformed breadth and depth values were compared by one-way ANOVA with Sidak's multiple comparisons tests. TCRdb took over this immuneACCESS table, retaining in-frame rearrangements with V and J assigned. Such tables are incomplete; in checked studies, under half of the missing clones stem from an unresolved V gene, and the remainder is unexplained. V, J and clone size derive from that table, while D and trimming were established from the DNA sequence. The sample table records under 85,000 clones; nearly 90% of these occur just once. About 5% of the sample rests with the top ten.

CDR1 and CDR2 (SGHAT, FQNNGV) derive from the germline V gene. V is cut by 3 bases and J by 1 base, and the space between the germline ends is 12 bases. From the cysteine through the phenylalanine, the CDR3 covers 15 amino acids. The entry retains the CDR3 DNA only, 45 bases that are in frame from base 1. This entry belongs to a study of T cell responses to AZD1222 COVID-19 vaccine (dated by TCRdb to the early 2020s). Turning to the overall study: A total of more than 230 trial participants underwent TCR sequencing, of whom 200 to 220 had received two doses of AZD1222 and approximately 25 had received two doses of the MenACWY control vaccine. Trial participants were enrolled into age subgroups of 18-55, 56-69 and 70-plus years, which contained approximately 150, 28 and 58 TCR-sequenced participants, respectively.

The time point label, read with the paper, signifies: baseline before first vaccination. The label giving this sample's treatment or condition can be read as: meningococcal conjugate vaccine given as trial control. Vaccinee samples came from UK trials COV001 and COV002, including a single-blind randomized controlled phase 2/3 trial of AZD1222 (ChAdOx1 nCoV-19) in healthy adults. Trial participant PBMC samples were collected at day 0 and day 28 after the second dose for TCRbeta chain sequencing. Summary of the overall study and its limitations: Participants were mostly white British and included more females than males, and it was suggested by the authors that clonal diversity may have been underestimated. The 56-69-year group was small, and its depth increase did not reach significance, likely because of low power. CD4 TCRs associated with the vaccine covered the entire spike protein, and the dominant responses were in regions 160-218 and 743-854. Because no day 14 peak-response samples were available, the repertoires could be characterized only after the peak T cell response. Reportedly, close to half of the unique spike-specific TCRs recognized epitopes lying outside the regions that are mutated in the B.1.351 and B.1.1.7 variants. Only five or six AZD1222 recipients were SARS-CoV-2 seropositive at baseline, limiting conclusions about previously exposed vaccinees. Spike-specific TCR breadth and depth rose significantly after two AZD1222 doses compared with day 0 and with MenACWY recipients.

Source: peripheral blood, taken on day 0 of MenACWY control vaccination. The chain joins TRBV11-2 to TRBJ2-5, with no reliable assignment of the D segment. This receptor was identified in an adult in good health. The nucleotide sequence reads as follows: TGTGCCAGCAGCTTGATCGAGTCGGGCCAAGAGACCCAGTACTTC. Its protein reads: CASSLIESGQETQYF.